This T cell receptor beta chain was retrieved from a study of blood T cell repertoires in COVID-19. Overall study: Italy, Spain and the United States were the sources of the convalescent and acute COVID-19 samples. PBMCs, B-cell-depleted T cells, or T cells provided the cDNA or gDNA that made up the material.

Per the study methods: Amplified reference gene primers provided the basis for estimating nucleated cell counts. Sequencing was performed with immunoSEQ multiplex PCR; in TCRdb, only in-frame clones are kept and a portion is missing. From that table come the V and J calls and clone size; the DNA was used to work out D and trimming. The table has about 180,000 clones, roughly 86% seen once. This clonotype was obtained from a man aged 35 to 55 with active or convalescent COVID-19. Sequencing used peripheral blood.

The DNA of the CDR3 is TGTGCCTGGACTGGGACAGGGGATACTCAGCCCCAGCATTTT. Its protein is CAWTGTGDTQPQHF. This sequence joins TRBV30 and TRBJ1-5, with 10 bases aligning to TRBD1. The germline CDR1 and CDR2 sequences are GTSNPN and SVGIG (reference sequence). J was trimmed by 6 bases and V by 4 bases; bases with no gene match: 6. The CDR3 sequence is 14 residues long.